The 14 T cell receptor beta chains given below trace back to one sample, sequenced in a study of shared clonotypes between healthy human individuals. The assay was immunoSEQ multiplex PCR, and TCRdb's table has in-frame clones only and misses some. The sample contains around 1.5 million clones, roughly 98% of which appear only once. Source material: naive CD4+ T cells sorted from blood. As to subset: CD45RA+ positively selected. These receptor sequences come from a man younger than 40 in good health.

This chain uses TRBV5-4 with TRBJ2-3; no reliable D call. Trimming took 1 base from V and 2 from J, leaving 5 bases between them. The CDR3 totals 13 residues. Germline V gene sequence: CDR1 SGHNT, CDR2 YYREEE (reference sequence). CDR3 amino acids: CASSLTYTDTQYF. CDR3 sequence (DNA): TGTGCCAGCAGCTTGACGTACACAGATACGCAGTATTTT.

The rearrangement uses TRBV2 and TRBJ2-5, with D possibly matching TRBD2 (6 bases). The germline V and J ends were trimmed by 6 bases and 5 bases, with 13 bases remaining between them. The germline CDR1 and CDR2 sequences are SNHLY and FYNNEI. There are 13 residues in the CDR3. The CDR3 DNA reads TGTGCCAGCAGGGTCGGGAGTGTGGAGACCCAGTACTTC. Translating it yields CASRVGSVETQYF.

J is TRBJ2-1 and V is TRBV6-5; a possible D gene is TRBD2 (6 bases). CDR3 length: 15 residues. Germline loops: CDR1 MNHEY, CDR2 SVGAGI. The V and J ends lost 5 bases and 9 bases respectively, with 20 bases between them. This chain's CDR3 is CASSPYPTGRGEQFF. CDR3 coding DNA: TGTGCCAGCAGTCCGTACCCAACCGGGCGGGGTGAGCAGTTCTTC.

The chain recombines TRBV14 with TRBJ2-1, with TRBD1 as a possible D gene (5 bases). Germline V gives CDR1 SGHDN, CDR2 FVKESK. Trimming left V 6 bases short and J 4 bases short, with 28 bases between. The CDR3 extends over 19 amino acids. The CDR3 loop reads CASSSGSPFLIRSYNEQFF. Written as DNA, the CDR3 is TGTGCCAGCAGTTCAGGGTCCCCTTTCTTAATCCGTTCTTACAATGAGCAGTTCTTC.

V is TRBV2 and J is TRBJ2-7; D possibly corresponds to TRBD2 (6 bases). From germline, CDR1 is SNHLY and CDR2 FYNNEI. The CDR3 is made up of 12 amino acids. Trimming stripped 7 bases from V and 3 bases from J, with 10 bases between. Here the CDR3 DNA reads TGTGCCAGCATGTTAGCGGACTACGAGCAGTACTTC. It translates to CASMLADYEQYF.

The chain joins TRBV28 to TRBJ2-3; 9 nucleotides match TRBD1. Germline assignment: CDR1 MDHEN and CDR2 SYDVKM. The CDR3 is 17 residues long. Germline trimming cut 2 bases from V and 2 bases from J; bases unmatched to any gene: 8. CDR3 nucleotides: TGTGCCAGCAGTTTAAGGATTGGGACAGGGAACACAGATACGCAGTATTTT. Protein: CASSLRIGTGNTDTQYF.

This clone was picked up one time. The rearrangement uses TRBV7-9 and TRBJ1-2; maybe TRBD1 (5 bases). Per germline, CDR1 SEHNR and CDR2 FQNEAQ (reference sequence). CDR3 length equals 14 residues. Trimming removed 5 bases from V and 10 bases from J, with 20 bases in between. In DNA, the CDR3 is TGTGCCAGCAGCCCTTCCCGCCTGACAGCCCCCTACACCTTC. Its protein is CASSPSRLTAPYTF.

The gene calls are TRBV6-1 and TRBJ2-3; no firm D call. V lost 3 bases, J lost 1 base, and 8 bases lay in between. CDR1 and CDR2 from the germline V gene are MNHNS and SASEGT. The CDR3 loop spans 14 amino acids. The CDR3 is CASSDGVGTDTQYF. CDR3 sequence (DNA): TGTGCCAGCAGTGACGGAGTCGGCACAGATACGCAGTATTTT.

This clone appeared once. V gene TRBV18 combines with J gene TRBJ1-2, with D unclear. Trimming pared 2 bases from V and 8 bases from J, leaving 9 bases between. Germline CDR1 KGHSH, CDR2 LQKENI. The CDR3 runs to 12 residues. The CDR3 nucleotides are TGTGCCAGCTCACCAGACGGTCTCGGCTACACCTTC. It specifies CASSPDGLGYTF.

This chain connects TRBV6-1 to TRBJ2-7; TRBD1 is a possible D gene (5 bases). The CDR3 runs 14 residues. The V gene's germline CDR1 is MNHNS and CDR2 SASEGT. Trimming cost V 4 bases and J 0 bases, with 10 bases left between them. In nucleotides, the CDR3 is TGTGCCAGCAGTGGACAGAAAGCCTCCTACGAGCAGTACTTC. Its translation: CASSGQKASYEQYF.

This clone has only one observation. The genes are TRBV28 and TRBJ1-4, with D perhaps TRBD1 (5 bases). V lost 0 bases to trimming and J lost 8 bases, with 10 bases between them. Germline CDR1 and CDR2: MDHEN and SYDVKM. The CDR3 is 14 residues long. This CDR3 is CASSLWTVGEKLFF. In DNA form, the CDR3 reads TGTGCCAGCAGTTTATGGACAGTTGGCGAAAAACTGTTTTTT.

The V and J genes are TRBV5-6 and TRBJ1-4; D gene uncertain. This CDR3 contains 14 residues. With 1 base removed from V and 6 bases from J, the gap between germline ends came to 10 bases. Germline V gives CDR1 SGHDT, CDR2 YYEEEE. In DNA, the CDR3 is TGTGCCAGCAGCTTGCGAAGGAGGGATGAAAAACTGTTTTTT. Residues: CASSLRRRDEKLFF.

CDR3 in DNA: TGTGCCAGCAGCTTAGTTGGCGGGGGGGTTACCTACAATGAGCAGTTCTTC. It is translated as CASSLVGGGVTYNEQFF. This sequence joins TRBV7-2 and TRBJ2-1; 9 nucleotides align to TRBD2. With 1 base clipped from V and 2 bases from J, the junction kept 6 bases outside the gene matches. Germline CDR1 SGHTA, CDR2 FQGNSA. This CDR3 spans 17 amino acids.

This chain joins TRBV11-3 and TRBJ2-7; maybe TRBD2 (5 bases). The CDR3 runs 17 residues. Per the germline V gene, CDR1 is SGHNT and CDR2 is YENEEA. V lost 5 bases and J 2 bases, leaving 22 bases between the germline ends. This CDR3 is CASSPGGELGIPYEQYF. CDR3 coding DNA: TGTGCCAGCAGCCCCGGTGGGGAGTTAGGGATCCCCTACGAGCAGTACTTC.